What follows is one T cell receptor (beta chain) and its context. It has no known antigen specificity. Base qualities were left out, and no much larger clone turns up one base away. Systemically healthy Caucasian individuals from Russia, approximately 39 in total and aged about 6 to 95 years, were included as donors. About 10 milliliters of peripheral blood were collected from each donor into EDTA-treated Vacutainer tubes. Ficoll-Paque density-gradient centrifugation was used to isolate PBMCs, with at least 7 million per sample. Total RNA was extracted from PBMCs with Trizol reagent, with at least 6 micrograms obtained per sample. For every donor, flow cytometry on a PBMC aliquot measured the percentage of naive CD45RAhigh/CD27high T cells. This sample stems from a study of blood T cells in healthy people across ages (dated by TCRdb to between 2014 and 2016). Regarding the complete study: Template switching captured roughly one uniquely barcoded TCR beta cDNA molecule per two T cells in model experiments. To avoid experimental bias, donors of different ages were randomly spread across the sequencing lanes. The donors were split into four age groups: young (average 16 years), middle-aged (about 40), aged (approximately 60) and long-lived (roughly 80). To track age-related changes in TCR beta repertoire diversity, the study relied on deep sequencing normalized with unique cDNA molecular identifiers. The study analyzed two additional independent replicas of 1 million unique cDNA reads from the same blood draw for two donors, one aged 18 to 29 and one aged 80 or older. Study-wide conclusions, independent of this receptor: Estimates of total diversity based on one million sequenced T cells were considered lower bounds and underestimates. Bulk unsorted PBMC profiling prevented conclusive comparison of naive and antigen-experienced compartments. Observed TCR beta diversity per million T cells fell roughly linearly with age, and a significant reduction was already apparent by age around 44. The long-lived group showed more naive CD4+ T cells, fewer expanded clones and increased TCR diversity than the aged group, suggesting age selection. The percentage of naive T cells measured by flow cytometry correlated strongly with observed TCR beta diversity. The CMV infection status of donors was not known, potentially confounding age-related changes in expanded clonotypes.

The library was prepared using 5' RACE. TCRdb shows the sequencer as Illumina HiSeq 2500. A second PCR of roughly 7 to 12 cycles was run with a J-beta primer mix and a sample-barcoded 5' primer. A template-switch 5' adaptor carrying 12 random nucleotides introduced a unique molecular identifier onto each TCR beta cDNA molecule. Each sample yielded at least 2.5 million CDR3-containing paired-end reads. First-strand cDNA was synthesized from all RNA with the Mint cDNA synthesis kit, primed by a TRBC-specific oligonucleotide. All cDNA was treated with uracil-DNA glycosylase and then went through a first 18-cycle PCR with the universal primers M1SS and BC2_uni_R. The authors' pipeline ran thus. Normalization of each sample was performed by random selection of 1 million high-quality reads, each carrying a distinct molecular identifier. Instead of being binned into consensus sequences, reads that shared molecular identifiers were thrown out. CDR3 identification, clonotype clustering and error correction used MiTCR with a Q25 quality threshold and the strictest error-elimination algorithm. A nonparametric unseen species model with Euler transformation was used to estimate lower-bound total TCR beta diversity. TCRdb trimmed the raw reads at Q25, called clones with MiXCR and kept productive beta chains. Entries are consolidated by CDR3 protein sequence, retaining the most common genes and DNA. TCRdb, not the original authors, processed these V and J calls. Counted in this sample were over 1,500,000 distinct CDR3 sequences; less than 50% of them appeared once. The ten largest account for 2% to 2.5% of the sample.

Input material: blood. The TCR sequence derives from a woman aged 40 to 50 in good health.

CDR3 loop: CASRTSGMFRETQYF. The DNA reads TGTGCCAGCAGGACTAGCGGGATGTTTCGAGAGACCCAGTACTTC. The V and J genes are TRBV28 and TRBJ2-5; 11 bases in the middle match TRBD2. At the junction V is shortened by 6 bases and J by 4 bases; bases outside the gene matches: 7. From a lookup of the germline V gene, CDR1 and CDR2 are MDHEN and SYDVKM. There are 15 amino acids in the CDR3, from cysteine to phenylalanine inclusive. Only the CDR3 part of the read is kept: 45 bases, read in frame from the first base.